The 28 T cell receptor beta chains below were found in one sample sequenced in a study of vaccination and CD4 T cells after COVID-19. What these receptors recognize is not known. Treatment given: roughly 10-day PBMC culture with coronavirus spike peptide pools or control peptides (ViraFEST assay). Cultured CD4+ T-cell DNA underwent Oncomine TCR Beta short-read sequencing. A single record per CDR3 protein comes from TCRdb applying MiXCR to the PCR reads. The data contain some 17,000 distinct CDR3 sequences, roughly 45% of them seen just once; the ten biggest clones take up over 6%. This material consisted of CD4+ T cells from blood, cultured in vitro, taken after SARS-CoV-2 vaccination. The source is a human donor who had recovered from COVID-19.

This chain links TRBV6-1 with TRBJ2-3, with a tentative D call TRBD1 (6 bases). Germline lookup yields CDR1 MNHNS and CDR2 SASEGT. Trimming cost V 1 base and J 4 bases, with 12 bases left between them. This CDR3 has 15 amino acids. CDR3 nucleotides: TGTGCCAGCAGTGAAGGGGGCTCAGGGGCAGATACGCAGTATTTT. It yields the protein CASSEGGSGADTQYF.

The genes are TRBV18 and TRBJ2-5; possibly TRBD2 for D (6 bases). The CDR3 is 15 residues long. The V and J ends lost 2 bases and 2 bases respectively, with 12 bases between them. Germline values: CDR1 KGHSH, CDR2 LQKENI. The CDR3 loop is CASSPFGTEQETQYF. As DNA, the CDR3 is TGTGCCAGCTCACCATTCGGGACTGAACAAGAGACCCAGTACTTC.

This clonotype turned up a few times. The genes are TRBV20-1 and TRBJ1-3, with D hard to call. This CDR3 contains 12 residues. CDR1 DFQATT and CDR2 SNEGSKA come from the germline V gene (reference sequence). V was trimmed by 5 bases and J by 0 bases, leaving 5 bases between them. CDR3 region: CSAGRSGNTIYF. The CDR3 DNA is TGCAGTGCTGGACGCTCTGGAAACACCATATATTTT.

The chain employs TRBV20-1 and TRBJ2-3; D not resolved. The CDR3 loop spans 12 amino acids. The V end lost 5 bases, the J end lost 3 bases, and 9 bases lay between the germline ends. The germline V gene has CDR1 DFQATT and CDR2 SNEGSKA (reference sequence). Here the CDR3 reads CSALGRTDTQYF. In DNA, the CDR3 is TGCAGTGCTCTTGGACGGACAGATACGCAGTATTTT.

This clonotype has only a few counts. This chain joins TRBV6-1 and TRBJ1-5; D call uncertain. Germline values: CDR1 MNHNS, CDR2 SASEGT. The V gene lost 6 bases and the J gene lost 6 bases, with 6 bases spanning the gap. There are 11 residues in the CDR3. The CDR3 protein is CASSEAQPQHF. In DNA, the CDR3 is TGTGCCAGCAGCGAGGCTCAGCCCCAGCATTTT.

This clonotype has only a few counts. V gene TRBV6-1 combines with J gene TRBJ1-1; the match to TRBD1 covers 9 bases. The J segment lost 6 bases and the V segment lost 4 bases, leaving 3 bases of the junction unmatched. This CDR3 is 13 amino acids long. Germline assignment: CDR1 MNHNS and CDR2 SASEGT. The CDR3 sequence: CASSVRDRAEAFF. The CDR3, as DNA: TGTGCCAGCAGTGTAAGGGACAGGGCTGAAGCTTTCTTT.

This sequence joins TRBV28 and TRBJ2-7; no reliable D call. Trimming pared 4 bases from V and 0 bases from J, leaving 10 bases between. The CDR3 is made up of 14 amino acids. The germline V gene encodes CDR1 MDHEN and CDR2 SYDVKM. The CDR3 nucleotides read TGTGCCAGCAGTTCTGGCAGCACCTCCTACGAGCAGTACTTC. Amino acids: CASSSGSTSYEQYF.

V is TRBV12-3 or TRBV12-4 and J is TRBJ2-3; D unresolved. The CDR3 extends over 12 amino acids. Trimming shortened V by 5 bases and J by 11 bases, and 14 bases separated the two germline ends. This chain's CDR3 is CASSLARPGQYF. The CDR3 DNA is TGTGCCAGCAGTCTTGCGCGGCCTGGGCAGTATTTT.

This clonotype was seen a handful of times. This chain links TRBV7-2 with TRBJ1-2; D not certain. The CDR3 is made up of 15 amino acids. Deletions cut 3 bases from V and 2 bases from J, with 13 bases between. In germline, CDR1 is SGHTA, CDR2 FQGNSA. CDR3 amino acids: CASSLDASTNYGYTF. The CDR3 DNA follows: TGTGCCAGCAGCTTGGACGCATCTACAAACTATGGCTACACCTTC.

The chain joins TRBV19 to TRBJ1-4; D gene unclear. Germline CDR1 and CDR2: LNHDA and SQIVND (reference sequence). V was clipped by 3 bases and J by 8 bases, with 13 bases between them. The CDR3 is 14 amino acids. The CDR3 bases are TGTGCCAGTAGTATGAGCCCCGGCACGGAAAAACTGTTTTTT. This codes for CASSMSPGTEKLFF.

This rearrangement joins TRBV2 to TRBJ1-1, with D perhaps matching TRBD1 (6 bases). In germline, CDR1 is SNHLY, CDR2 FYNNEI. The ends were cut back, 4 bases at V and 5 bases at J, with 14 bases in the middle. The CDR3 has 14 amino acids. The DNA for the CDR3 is TGTGCCAGCAGTGGGTTCAGGGGTTCGACTGAAGCTTTCTTT. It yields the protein CASSGFRGSTEAFF.

The CDR3 sequence: CASRKQSTDTQYF. The CDR3 nucleotides are TGTGCCAGCAGAAAACAGAGCACAGATACGCAGTATTTT. The chain has TRBV6-1 and TRBJ2-3; no clear D gene. With 6 bases removed from V and 0 bases from J, the gap between germline ends came to 7 bases. Germline-derived CDR1 and CDR2 are MNHNS and SASEGT. The CDR3 covers 13 residues.

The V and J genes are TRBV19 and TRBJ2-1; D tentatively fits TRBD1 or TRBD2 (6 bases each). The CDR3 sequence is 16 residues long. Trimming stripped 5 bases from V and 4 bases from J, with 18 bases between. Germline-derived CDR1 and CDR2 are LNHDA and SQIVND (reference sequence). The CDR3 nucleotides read TGTGCCAGTAGTCCGAGGGGAAAGGGGGGATACAATGAGCAGTTCTTC. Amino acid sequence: CASSPRGKGGYNEQFF.

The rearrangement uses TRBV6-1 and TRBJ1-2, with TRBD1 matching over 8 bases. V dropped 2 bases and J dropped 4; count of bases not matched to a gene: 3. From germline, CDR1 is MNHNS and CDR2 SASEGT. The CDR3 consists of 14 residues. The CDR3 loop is CASSELGQGYGYTF. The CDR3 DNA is TGTGCCAGCAGTGAACTAGGACAGGGCTATGGCTACACCTTC.

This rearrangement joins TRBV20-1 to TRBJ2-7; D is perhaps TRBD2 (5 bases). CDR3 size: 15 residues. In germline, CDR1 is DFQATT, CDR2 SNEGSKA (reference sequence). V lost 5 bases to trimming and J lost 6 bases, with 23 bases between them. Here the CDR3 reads CSAPHELGPSGEQYF. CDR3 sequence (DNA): TGCAGTGCTCCCCACGAACTAGGCCCCTCAGGCGAGCAGTACTTC.

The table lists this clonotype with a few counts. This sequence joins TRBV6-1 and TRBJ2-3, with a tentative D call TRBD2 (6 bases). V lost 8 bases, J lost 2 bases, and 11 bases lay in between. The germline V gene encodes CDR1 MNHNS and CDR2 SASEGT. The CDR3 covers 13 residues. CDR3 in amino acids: CASCGVNTDTQYF. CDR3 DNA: TGTGCCAGCTGCGGGGTAAACACAGATACGCAGTATTTT.

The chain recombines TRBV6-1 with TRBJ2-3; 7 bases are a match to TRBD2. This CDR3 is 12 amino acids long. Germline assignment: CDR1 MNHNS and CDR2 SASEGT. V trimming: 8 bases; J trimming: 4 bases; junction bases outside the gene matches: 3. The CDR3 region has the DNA TGTGCCAGCGGGAGGGGCCCAGATACGCAGTATTTT. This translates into CASGRGPDTQYF.

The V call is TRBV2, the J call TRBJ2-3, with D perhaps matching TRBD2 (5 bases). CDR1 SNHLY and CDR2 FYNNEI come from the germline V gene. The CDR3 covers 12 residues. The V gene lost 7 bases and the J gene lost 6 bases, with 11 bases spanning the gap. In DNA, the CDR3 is TGTGCCAGCACCAAGGAGGCGGATACGCAGTATTTT. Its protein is CASTKEADTQYF. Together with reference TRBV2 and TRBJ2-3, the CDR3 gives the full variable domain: EPEVTQTPSHQVTQMGQEVILRCVPISNHLYFYWYRQILGQKVEFLVSFYNNEISEKSEIFDDQFSVERPDGSNFTLKIRSTKLEDSAMYFCASTKEADTQYFGPGTRLTVL.

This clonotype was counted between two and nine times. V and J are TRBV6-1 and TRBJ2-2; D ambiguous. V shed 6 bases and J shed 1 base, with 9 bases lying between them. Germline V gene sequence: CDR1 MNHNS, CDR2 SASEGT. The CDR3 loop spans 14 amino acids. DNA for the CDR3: TGTGCCAGCAGGCAAGATCAGAACACCGGGGAGCTGTTTTTT. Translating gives CASRQDQNTGELFF.

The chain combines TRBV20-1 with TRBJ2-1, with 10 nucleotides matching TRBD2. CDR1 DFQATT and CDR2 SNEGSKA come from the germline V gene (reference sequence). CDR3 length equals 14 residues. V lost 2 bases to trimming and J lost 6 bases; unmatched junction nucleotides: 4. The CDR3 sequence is CSARILAGVNEQFF. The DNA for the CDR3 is TGCAGTGCTAGAATTCTAGCGGGAGTCAATGAGCAGTTCTTC.

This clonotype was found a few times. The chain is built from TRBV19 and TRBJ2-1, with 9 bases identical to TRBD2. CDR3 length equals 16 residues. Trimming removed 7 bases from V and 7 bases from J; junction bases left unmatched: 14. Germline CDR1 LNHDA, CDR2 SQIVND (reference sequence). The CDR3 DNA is TGTGCCAGTACCGGGTGGATTAGCGGGAGAGGGAATGAGCAGTTCTTC. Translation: CASTGWISGRGNEQFF.

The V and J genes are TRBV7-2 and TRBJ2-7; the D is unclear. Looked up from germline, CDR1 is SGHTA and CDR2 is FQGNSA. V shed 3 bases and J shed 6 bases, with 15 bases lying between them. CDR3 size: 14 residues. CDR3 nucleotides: TGTGCCAGCAGCTTTTTCCCCCAGTGGGGCGAGCAGTACTTC. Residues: CASSFFPQWGEQYF.

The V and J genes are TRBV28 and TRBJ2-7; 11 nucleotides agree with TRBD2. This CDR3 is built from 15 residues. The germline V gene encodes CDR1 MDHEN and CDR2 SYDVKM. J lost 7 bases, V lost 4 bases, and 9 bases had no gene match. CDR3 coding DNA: TGTGCCAGCAGTTGGGTAGCGGGAGGGCCTGGGGAGCAGTACTTC. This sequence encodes CASSWVAGGPGEQYF.

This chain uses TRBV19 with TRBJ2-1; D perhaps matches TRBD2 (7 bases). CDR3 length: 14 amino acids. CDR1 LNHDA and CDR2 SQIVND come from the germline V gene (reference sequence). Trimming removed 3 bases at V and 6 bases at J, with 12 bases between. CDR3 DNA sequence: TGTGCCAGTAGTATTGGGGGCGGGAGCAATGAGCAGTTCTTC. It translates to CASSIGGGSNEQFF. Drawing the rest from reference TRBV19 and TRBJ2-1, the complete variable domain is DGGITQSPKYLFRKEGQNVTLSCEQNLNHDAMYWYRQDPGQGLRLIYYSQIVNDFQKGDIAEGYSVSREKKESFPLTVTSAQKNPTAFYLCASSIGGGSNEQFFGPGTRLTVL.

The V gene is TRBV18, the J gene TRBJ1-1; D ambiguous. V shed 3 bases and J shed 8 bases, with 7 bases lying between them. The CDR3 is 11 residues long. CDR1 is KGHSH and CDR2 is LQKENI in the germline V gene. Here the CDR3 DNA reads TGTGCCAGCTCACCGCGAGAAGAAGCTTTCTTT. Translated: CASSPREEAFF.

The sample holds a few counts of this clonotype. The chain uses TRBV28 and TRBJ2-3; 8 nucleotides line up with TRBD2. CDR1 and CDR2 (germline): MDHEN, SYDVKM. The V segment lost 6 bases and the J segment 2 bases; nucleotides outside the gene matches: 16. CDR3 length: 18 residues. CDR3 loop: CASRFPGGSSGITDTQYF. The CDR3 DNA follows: TGTGCCAGCAGGTTCCCGGGGGGGTCTAGCGGAATCACAGATACGCAGTATTTT.

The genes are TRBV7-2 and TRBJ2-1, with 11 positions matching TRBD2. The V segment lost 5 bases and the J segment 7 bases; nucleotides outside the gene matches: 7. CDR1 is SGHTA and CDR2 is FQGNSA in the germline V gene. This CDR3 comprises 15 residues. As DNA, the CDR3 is TGTGCCAGCAGCAGAGGGACTAGCGGACGTAATGAGCAGTTCTTC. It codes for CASSRGTSGRNEQFF. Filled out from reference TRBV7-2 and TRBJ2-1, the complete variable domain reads GAGVSQSPSNKVTEKGKDVELRCDPISGHTALYWYRQSLGQGLEFLIYFQGNSAPDKSGLPSDRFSAERTGGSVSTLTIQRTQQEDSAVYLCASSRGTSGRNEQFFGPGTRLTVL.

The CDR3 DNA is TGTGCCAGCAGGCCCTCTCCTCACAGGACTAACTATGGCTACACCTTC. This gives the protein CASRPSPHRTNYGYTF. V is TRBV6-1 and J is TRBJ1-2; maybe TRBD1 (5 bases). The V gene's germline CDR1 is MNHNS and CDR2 SASEGT. This CDR3 region has 16 residues. The V and J ends lost 6 bases and 0 bases respectively, with 17 bases between them.